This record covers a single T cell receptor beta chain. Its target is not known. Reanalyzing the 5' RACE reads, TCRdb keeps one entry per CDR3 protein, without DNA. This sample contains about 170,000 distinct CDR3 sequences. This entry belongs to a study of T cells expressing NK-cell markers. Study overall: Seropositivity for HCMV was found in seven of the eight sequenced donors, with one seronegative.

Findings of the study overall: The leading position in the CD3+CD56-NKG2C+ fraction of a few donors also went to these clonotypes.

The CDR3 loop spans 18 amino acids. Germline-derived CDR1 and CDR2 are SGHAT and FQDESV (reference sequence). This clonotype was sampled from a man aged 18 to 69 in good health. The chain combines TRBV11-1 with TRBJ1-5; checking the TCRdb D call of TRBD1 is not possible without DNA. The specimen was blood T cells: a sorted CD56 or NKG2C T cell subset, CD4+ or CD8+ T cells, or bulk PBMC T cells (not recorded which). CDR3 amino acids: CASSLEPGTPYSNQPQHF. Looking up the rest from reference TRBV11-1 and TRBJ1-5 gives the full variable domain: EAEVAQSPRYKITEKSQAVAFWCDPISGHATLYWYRQILGQGPELLVQFQDESVVDDSQLPKDRFSAERLKGVDSTLKIQPAELGDSAMYLCASSLEPGTPYSNQPQHFGDGTRLSIL.